Sequencing of this TCR beta chain was carried out in a study of blood T cell repertoires in COVID-19. Overall study context: PBMCs, B-cell-depleted T cells, or T cells provided the cDNA or gDNA that made up the material.

V dropped 0 bases and J dropped 4 bases, with 13 bases sitting between them. Germline V gene lookup returns CDR1 MNHEY and CDR2 SVGAGI. The CDR3 covers 16 residues. Membership in each cohort depended on participant-reported clinical history. The study recruited exposed participants who had met a COVID-19 case within 2 weeks before entry. Generated by immunoSEQ multiplex PCR, the TCRdb table keeps only in-frame clones and is missing some. The sample comprises 220,000 or so clones, 70% to 90% of which are singletons, and over 0.75% rests with the top ten. The clonotype originates from a man aged 50 or older who had been exposed to COVID-19. The chain combines TRBV6-5 with TRBJ1-3, with D unresolved. The specimen was PBMCs or T cells enriched from blood (not recorded which). The CDR3 DNA follows: TGTGCCAGCAGTTACTCGAGCCAGGCCCCCGGAAACACCATATATTTT. The encoded protein is CASSYSSQAPGNTIYF.